This paragraph covers one T cell receptor beta chain sequence. These data are taken from a study of shared clonotypes between healthy human individuals. Each unsorted PBMC replicate got 300 ng genomic DNA, roughly 29,000 genomes. The table came from immunoSEQ multiplex PCR; TCRdb's copy has only in-frame clones and leaves some out. The data show roughly 500,000 clones, with less than 85% seen just once and 13% held by the top ten. Trimming at V came to 0 bases and at J to 4 bases, leaving 9 bases not matched to a gene. The V gene's germline CDR1 is LGHNA and CDR2 YNFKEQ. This CDR3 contains 16 residues.

The gene calls are TRBV4-2 and TRBJ2-7, with TRBD2 matching 7 bases. Sequencing used PBMCs. The TCR originated in a woman aged 40 to 49 in good health. Some clones in this sample may be carry-over from other donors' samples. This CDR3 is CASSQDARERPYEQYF. DNA for the CDR3: TGTGCCAGCAGCCAAGATGCGCGGGAGCGTCCTTACGAGCAGTACTTC.